This T cell receptor beta chain was documented in a study of T-cell memory formation after mild COVID-19. In the study overall: For the most part, TCR clusters were specific to one donor. Findings of the study overall: Mainly CM and EM harbored the contracting CD4+ clones; mainly EMRA harbored the CD8+ ones. The study detected some responding clones in pre-infection memory, suggesting cross-reactive memory joined.

UMIs and sample barcodes were carried by the TCR alpha and TCR beta cDNA libraries that 5'RACE produced using constant-segment primers. TCRdb itself ran the 5' RACE reads through MiXCR, one entry per CDR3 protein. Of some 490,000 distinct CDR3 sequences in the sample, around a sixth are singletons; the top ten hold approximately 13%. This clonotype was found a few times. Its matching antigen is unknown. The sequence was collected from an adult woman who had mild COVID-19 (a few samples of this study predate the infection). Cell type and time point are not known. The material sequenced was PBMCs or a T cell subset sorted from them (not recorded which).

CDR3 nucleotides: TGCGCCAGCAGCAGAGGGGGATCGGGGACTGAAGCTTTCTTT. Translating gives CASSRGGSGTEAFF. The chain recombines TRBV5-1 with TRBJ1-1; D is perhaps TRBD1 (6 bases). Trimming took 4 bases from V and 5 from J, leaving 15 bases between them. The CDR3 runs 14 residues. Germline CDR1 reads SGHRS; CDR2 reads YFSETQ.